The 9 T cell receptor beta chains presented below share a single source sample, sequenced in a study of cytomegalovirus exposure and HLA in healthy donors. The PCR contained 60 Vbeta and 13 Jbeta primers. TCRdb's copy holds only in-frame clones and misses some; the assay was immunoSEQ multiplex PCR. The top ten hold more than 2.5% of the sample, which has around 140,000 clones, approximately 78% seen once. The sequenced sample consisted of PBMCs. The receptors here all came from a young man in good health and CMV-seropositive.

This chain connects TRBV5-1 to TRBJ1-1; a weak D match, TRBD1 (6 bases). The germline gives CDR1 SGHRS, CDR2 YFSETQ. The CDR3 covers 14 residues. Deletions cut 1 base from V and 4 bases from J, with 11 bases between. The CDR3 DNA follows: TGCGCCAGCAGCTTGAAGGGGGTAGGCACTGAAGCTTTCTTT. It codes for CASSLKGVGTEAFF.

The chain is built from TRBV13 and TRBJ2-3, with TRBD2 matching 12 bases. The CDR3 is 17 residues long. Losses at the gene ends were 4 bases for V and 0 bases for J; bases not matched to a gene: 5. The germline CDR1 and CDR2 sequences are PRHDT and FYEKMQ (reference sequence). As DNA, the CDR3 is TGTGCCAGCAGCTCCCGGACTAGCGGGACTAGCACAGATACGCAGTATTTT. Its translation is CASSSRTSGTSTDTQYF. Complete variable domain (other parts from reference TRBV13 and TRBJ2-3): AAGVIQSPRHLIKEKRETATLKCYPIPRHDTVYWYQQGPGQDPQFLISFYEKMQSDKGSIPDRFSAQQFSDYHSELNMSSLELGDSALYFCASSSRTSGTSTDTQYFGPGTRLTVL.

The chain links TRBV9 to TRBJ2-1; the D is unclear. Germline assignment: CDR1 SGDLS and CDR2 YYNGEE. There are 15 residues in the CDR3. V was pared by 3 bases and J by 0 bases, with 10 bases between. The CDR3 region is CASSALVGSYNEQFF. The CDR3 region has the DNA TGTGCCAGCAGCGCCTTGGTCGGCTCCTACAATGAGCAGTTCTTC.

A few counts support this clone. For the CDR3, the DNA is TGTGCCAGCAGTTCCTTCCCAGCGCAAGAGACCCAGTACTTC. Its protein product is CASSSFPAQETQYF. The chain carries TRBV27 and TRBJ2-5; no definite D call. The CDR3 contains 14 residues. CDR1 is MNHEY, CDR2 SMNVEV, per germline (reference sequence). The V and J ends lost 4 bases and 2 bases respectively, with 11 bases between them.

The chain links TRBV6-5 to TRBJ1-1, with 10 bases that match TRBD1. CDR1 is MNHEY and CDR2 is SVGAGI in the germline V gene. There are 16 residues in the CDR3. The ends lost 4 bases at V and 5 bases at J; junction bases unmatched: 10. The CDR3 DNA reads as TGTGCCAGCAGTTCGCGCTCCGGGACAGGGGTAACTGAAGCTTTCTTT. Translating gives CASSSRSGTGVTEAFF.

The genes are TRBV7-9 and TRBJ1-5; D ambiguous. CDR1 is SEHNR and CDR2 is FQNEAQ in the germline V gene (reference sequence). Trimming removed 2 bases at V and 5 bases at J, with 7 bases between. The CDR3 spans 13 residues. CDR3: CASSLRDDQPQHF. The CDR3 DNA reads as TGTGCCAGCAGCTTACGGGATGATCAGCCCCAGCATTTT.

The CDR3 DNA sequence: TGCGCCAGCAGCTTTGGACAGGGCAACAATGAGCAGTTCTTC. It yields the protein CASSFGQGNNEQFF. The chain couples TRBV5-1 to TRBJ2-1, with 8 positions matching TRBD1. The CDR3 totals 14 residues. With V trimmed by 2 bases and J by 5 bases, 3 bases remained unmatched. Germline lookup yields CDR1 SGHRS and CDR2 YFSETQ.

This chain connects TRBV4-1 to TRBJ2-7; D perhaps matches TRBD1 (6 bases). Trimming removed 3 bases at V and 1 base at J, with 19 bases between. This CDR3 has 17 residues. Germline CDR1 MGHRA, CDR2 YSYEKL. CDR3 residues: CASSQSKPGTPSYEQYF. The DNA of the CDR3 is TGCGCCAGCAGCCAGTCGAAACCCGGGACACCTTCCTACGAGCAGTACTTC.

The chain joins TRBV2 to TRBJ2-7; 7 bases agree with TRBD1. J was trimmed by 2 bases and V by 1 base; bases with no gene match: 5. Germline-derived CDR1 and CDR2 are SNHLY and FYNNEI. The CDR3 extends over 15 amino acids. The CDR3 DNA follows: TGTGCCAGCAGTGAAGAGGGGACAGTTCCCTACGAGCAGTACTTC. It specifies CASSEEGTVPYEQYF. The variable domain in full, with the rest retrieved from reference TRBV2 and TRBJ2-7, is EPEVTQTPSHQVTQMGQEVILRCVPISNHLYFYWYRQILGQKVEFLVSFYNNEISEKSEIFDDQFSVERPDGSNFTLKIRSTKLEDSAMYFCASSEEGTVPYEQYFGPGTRLTVT.